Below are 30 T cell receptor beta chains sequenced from a single sample in a study of early T cells in non-severe SARS-CoV-2 infection. TCRdb ran MiXCR on the 5' RACE reads and lists one entry per CDR3 protein. The sample records about 64,000 distinct CDR3 sequences, around 20% being singletons. The sequencing used whole blood, collected at baseline. The receptor set was obtained from an adult who was a healthcare worker with PCR-confirmed SARS-CoV-2 infection or an uninfected control (not recorded which).

This clonotype came up a few times. The chain employs TRBV2 and TRBJ1-1; D not resolved. CDR3 length equals 11 residues. V gave up 6 bases and J gave up 11 bases, with 13 bases separating them. CDR1 is SNHLY, CDR2 FYNNEI, per germline. The CDR3 region is CASRGLLAAFF. As DNA, the CDR3 is TGTGCCAGCAGGGGTCTTCTGGCGGCTTTCTTT.

This clonotype has only a few counts. The chain uses TRBV7-2 and TRBJ2-1; 7 bases line up with TRBD2. Germline CDR1 and CDR2: SGHTA and FQGNSA. The CDR3 is 14 residues long. Trimming cost V 3 bases and J 6 bases; bases outside gene matches: 5. In nucleotides, the CDR3 is TGTGCCAGCAGCTTGTCGGGGGGTCCCAATGAGCAGTTCTTC. This sequence encodes CASSLSGGPNEQFF.

This clonotype has only a few counts. The rearrangement uses TRBV30 and TRBJ2-1, with D uncertain. CDR3 length equals 11 residues. The V gene's germline CDR1 is GTSNPN and CDR2 SVGIG (reference sequence). V gave up 1 base and J gave up 8 bases, with 6 bases separating them. The CDR3 loop reads CAWSARDEQFF. CDR3 coding DNA: TGTGCCTGGAGTGCTAGGGATGAGCAGTTCTTC. Variable domain in full (rest from reference TRBV30 and TRBJ2-1): SQTIHQWPATLVQPVGSPLSLECTVEGTSNPNLYWYRQAAGRGLQLLFYSVGIGQISSEVPQNLSASRPQDRQFILSSKKLLLSDSGFYLCAWSARDEQFFGPGTRLTVL.

This clonotype showed up many times. This chain uses TRBV7-2 with TRBJ1-1, with a weak D call TRBD1 (6 bases). This CDR3 has 13 amino acids. Germline CDR1 SGHTA, CDR2 FQGNSA. The V and J ends lost 5 bases and 6 bases respectively, with 13 bases between them. The CDR3 bases are TGTGCCAGCAGCCAAGACAGGAGGGCTGAAGCTTTCTTT. This codes for CASSQDRRAEAFF.

Only a few counts were recorded for this clonotype. The rearrangement joins TRBV7-9 to TRBJ2-5, with 8 bases that match TRBD2. CDR1 and CDR2 from the germline V gene are SEHNR and FQNEAQ (reference sequence). CDR3 length: 13 amino acids. With V trimmed by 6 bases and J by 5 bases, 5 bases remained unmatched. In DNA, the CDR3 is TGTGCCAGCAGAAGCGGGGGCTATGAGACCCAGTACTTC. Translating it yields CASRSGGYETQYF.

The chain recombines TRBV6-6 with TRBJ2-5, with 7 nucleotides matching TRBD2. CDR1 is MNHNY and CDR2 is SVGAGI in the germline V gene (reference sequence). CDR3 length: 13 amino acids. J gave up 2 bases and V 8 bases, and 5 bases lay outside the gene matches. CDR3 sequence: CASQTGGQETQYF. The DNA for the CDR3 is TGTGCCAGCCAAACCGGGGGGCAAGAGACCCAGTACTTC.

CDR3 sequence reads: CSAPGSGGNEQFF. The CDR3 nucleotides read TGCAGTGCCCCGGGGAGCGGGGGCAATGAGCAGTTCTTC. The genes are TRBV20-1 and TRBJ2-1, with 8 positions matching TRBD2. The length of the CDR3 is 13 residues. CDR1 is DFQATT, CDR2 SNEGSKA, per germline (reference sequence). After removal of 6 bases from V and 6 bases from J, the junction contained 7 bases not matched to a gene.

This clonotype came up a few times. V gene TRBV6-1 combines with J gene TRBJ2-7; TRBD1 is a possible D gene (6 bases). Germline CDR1 reads MNHNS; CDR2 reads SASEGT. The CDR3 has 16 residues. Trimming cost V 5 bases and J 0 bases, with 17 bases left between them. CDR3 nucleotide sequence: TGTGCCAGCAGTCTGATCAGACAGGCCCCCTCCTACGAGCAGTACTTC. Encoded protein: CASSLIRQAPSYEQYF.

V and J are TRBV7-9 and TRBJ2-1, with no clear D. Trimming removed 5 bases from V and 10 bases from J, with 9 bases in between. The CDR3 has 11 amino acids. Germline CDR1 is SEHNR and CDR2 is FQNEAQ (reference sequence). CDR3 protein: CASSPLQEQFF. The DNA for the CDR3 is TGTGCCAGCAGCCCCCTCCAGGAGCAGTTCTTC. The whole variable domain, filled in from reference TRBV7-9 and TRBJ2-1, reads DTGVSQNPRHKITKRGQNVTFRCDPISEHNRLYWYRQTLGQGPEFLTYFQNEAQLEKSRLLSDRFSAERPKGSFSTLEIQRTEQGDSAMYLCASSPLQEQFFGPGTRLTVL.

This clonotype has more than one count but fewer than ten. The chain employs TRBV5-1 and TRBJ2-3, with D unresolved. This CDR3 is built from 16 residues. CDR1 and CDR2 from the germline V gene are SGHRS and YFSETQ. The V gene lost 0 bases and the J gene lost 1 base, with 12 bases spanning the gap. CDR3 in amino acids: CASSLVSSRRTDTQYF. CDR3 bases: TGCGCCAGCAGCTTGGTGTCCAGCAGACGCACAGATACGCAGTATTTT. Drawing the rest from reference TRBV5-1 and TRBJ2-3, the complete variable domain is KAGVTQTPRYLIKTRGQQVTLSCSPISGHRSVSWYQQTPGQGLQFLFEYFSETQRNKGNFPGRFSGRQFSNSRSEMNVSTLELGDSALYLCASSLVSSRRTDTQYFGPGTRLTVL.

J is TRBJ1-1 and V is TRBV3-1; D possibly corresponds to TRBD1 (6 bases). The CDR3 runs 18 residues. Germline CDR1 LGHDT, CDR2 YNNKEL (reference sequence). V lost 4 bases to trimming and J lost 5 bases, with 26 bases between them. In nucleotides, the CDR3 is TGTGCCAGCAGCCCAAAAAAGGTCACAACCAAGGGGGTTACTGAAGCTTTCTTT. Translating gives CASSPKKVTTKGVTEAFF. The whole variable domain, remainder taken from reference TRBV3-1 and TRBJ1-1, is DTAVSQTPKYLVTQMGNDKSIKCEQNLGHDTMYWYKQDSKKFLKIMFSYNNKELIINETVPNRFSPKSPDKAHLNLHINSLELGDSAVYFCASSPKKVTTKGVTEAFFGQGTRLTVV.

This clonotype was counted a few times. The chain couples TRBV27 to TRBJ1-5, with D possibly matching TRBD1 (5 bases). Trimming took off 5 bases at V and 8 bases at J, with 16 bases between the two ends. The CDR3 extends over 14 amino acids. Germline V gene data show CDR1 as MNHEY and CDR2 as SMNVEV (reference sequence). The CDR3 bases are TGTGCCAGCAGTAGCACAGGCGATCCAGAGCCCCAGCATTTT. This sequence encodes CASSSTGDPEPQHF.

This clonotype was seen more than once but under ten times. V usage is TRBV20-1 and J usage is TRBJ2-7, with TRBD1 as a possible D gene (6 bases). The germline V gene has CDR1 DFQATT and CDR2 SNEGSKA (reference sequence). The germline V and J ends were trimmed by 4 bases and 0 bases, with 16 bases remaining between them. The CDR3 extends over 15 amino acids. Here the CDR3 reads CSAIKDRTCSYEQYF. As DNA, the CDR3 is TGCAGTGCTATCAAAGACAGGACCTGCTCCTACGAGCAGTACTTC.

This clonotype was counted only a few times. This sequence joins TRBV20-1 and TRBJ1-4; 9 bases agree with TRBD1. The CDR3 loop spans 13 amino acids. CDR1 DFQATT and CDR2 SNEGSKA come from the germline V gene (reference sequence). V lost 7 bases and J lost 5; bases outside the gene matches: 5. CDR3 loop: CSVTGTGNEKLFF. The CDR3 nucleotides are TGCAGTGTTACCGGGACAGGGAATGAAAAACTGTTTTTT.

This clonotype has more than one count but fewer than ten. The chain couples TRBV2 to TRBJ2-5; D is unresolved. The germline V gene has CDR1 SNHLY and CDR2 FYNNEI. The CDR3 has 12 residues. Trimming removed 3 bases at V and 7 bases at J, with 9 bases between. The CDR3 nucleotides read TGTGCCAGCAGTGACTACCCGGGGACCCAGTACTTC. It encodes CASSDYPGTQYF. The variable domain in full, with the rest retrieved from reference TRBV2 and TRBJ2-5, is EPEVTQTPSHQVTQMGQEVILRCVPISNHLYFYWYRQILGQKVEFLVSFYNNEISEKSEIFDDQFSVERPDGSNFTLKIRSTKLEDSAMYFCASSDYPGTQYFGPGTRLLVL.

CDR3 nucleotides: TGCAGTGCTAGGGGATCGACTAGCGGGGAAAGAGATACGCAGTATTTT. Its translation is CSARGSTSGERDTQYF. The chain recombines TRBV20-1 with TRBJ2-3, with TRBD2 identical over 11 bases. Trimming at V came to 3 bases and at J to 5 bases, leaving 10 bases not matched to a gene. Germline-derived CDR1 and CDR2 are DFQATT and SNEGSKA (reference sequence). This CDR3 region has 16 residues.

V is TRBV12-3 or TRBV12-4 and J is TRBJ2-1; unclear D gene. Trimming cost V 2 bases and J 8 bases, with 7 bases left between them. This CDR3 region has 12 residues. The CDR3: CASSLSIHEQFF. For the CDR3, the DNA is TGTGCCAGCAGTTTAAGTATACATGAGCAGTTCTTC.

A few counts support this clonotype. The chain uses TRBV12-3 or TRBV12-4 and TRBJ2-3; weak D call: TRBD1 (5 bases). The CDR3 spans 13 residues. The V and J ends lost 7 bases and 4 bases respectively, with 12 bases between them. DNA for the CDR3: TGTGCCAGCATCTATCTAGGGGCAGATACGCAGTATTTT. It specifies CASIYLGADTQYF.

This clonotype was counted ten times or more. V gene TRBV2 combines with J gene TRBJ2-7; 7 nucleotides match TRBD2. Germline V lookup: CDR1 SNHLY, CDR2 FYNNEI. The trim removed 8 bases at V and 0 bases at J, leaving 7 bases unmatched. This CDR3 region has 14 residues. The CDR3 region has the DNA TGTGCCAGCGGAACTAGCGAAAGCTCCTACGAGCAGTACTTC. Translated, it gives CASGTSESSYEQYF.

This clonotype was counted only a few times. This chain links TRBV5-4 with TRBJ1-1; D remains unclear. CDR1 is SGHNT and CDR2 is YYREEE in the germline V gene (reference sequence). CDR3 length: 13 residues. The ends were cut back, 5 bases at V and 1 base at J, with 9 bases in the middle. The CDR3 spells CASRPERNTEAFF. The CDR3 DNA reads TGTGCCAGCAGACCCGAGAGGAACACTGAAGCTTTCTTT.

By sample fraction, this clonotype is medium-sized. The J gene is TRBJ1-6, the V gene TRBV27, with D maybe TRBD1 (5 bases). Germline V gene sequence: CDR1 MNHEY, CDR2 SMNVEV (reference sequence). V lost 6 bases, J lost 5 bases, and 8 bases lay in between. CDR3 size: 13 residues. The DNA of the CDR3 is TGTGCCAGCAGCTGGGGGGATAATTCACCCCTCCACTTT. This translates into CASSWGDNSPLHF.

The V gene is TRBV27, the J gene TRBJ2-3; D is perhaps TRBD1 or TRBD2 (7 bases each). The germline V gene encodes CDR1 MNHEY and CDR2 SMNVEV (reference sequence). The V gene lost 8 bases and the J gene lost 1 base, with 22 bases spanning the gap. There are 17 residues in the CDR3. CDR3: CASRGGGVMHGTDTQYF. The CDR3 DNA is TGTGCCAGCCGGGGAGGGGGCGTCATGCACGGCACAGATACGCAGTATTTT.

The chain employs TRBV27 and TRBJ2-7; D is possibly TRBD2 (7 bases). Germline assignment: CDR1 MNHEY and CDR2 SMNVEV (reference sequence). There are 15 residues in the CDR3. V lost 4 bases and J lost 0, with 13 bases in between. The CDR3 sequence is CASSYGGPGSYEQYF. CDR3 DNA: TGTGCCAGCAGTTACGGGGGGCCGGGCTCCTACGAGCAGTACTTC.

The CDR3 DNA reads TGCAGTGTGGAAGACAGGGGGCGACCTGAAGCTTTCTTT. Amino acids: CSVEDRGRPEAFF. The chain is built from TRBV20-1 and TRBJ1-1; 10 positions match TRBD1. In germline, CDR1 is DFQATT, CDR2 SNEGSKA (reference sequence). Losses at the gene ends were 7 bases for V and 6 bases for J; bases not matched to a gene: 8. The CDR3 has 13 residues.

J is TRBJ2-1 and V is TRBV7-9, with D unresolved. The CDR3 loop spans 13 amino acids. The germline gives CDR1 SEHNR, CDR2 FQNEAQ (reference sequence). The germline V and J ends were trimmed by 6 bases and 4 bases, with 10 bases remaining between them. CDR3 region: CASRALGYNEQFF. CDR3 in DNA: TGTGCCAGCAGGGCTCTCGGGTACAATGAGCAGTTCTTC.

This clonotype was counted only a few times. The CDR3 sequence: CSAISQDNNQPQHF. The CDR3 DNA follows: TGCAGTGCTATCTCTCAGGATAACAATCAGCCCCAGCATTTT. This chain joins TRBV20-1 and TRBJ1-5, with D uncertain. This CDR3 spans 14 amino acids. Germline loops: CDR1 DFQATT, CDR2 SNEGSKA (reference sequence). V lost 4 bases to trimming and J lost 3 bases, with 13 bases between them.

The J gene is TRBJ2-7, the V gene TRBV5-1; possible D gene TRBD2, 7 bases. V lost 2 bases and J 6 bases, leaving 18 bases between the germline ends. Per germline, CDR1 SGHRS and CDR2 YFSETQ. The CDR3 loop spans 15 amino acids. Written as DNA, the CDR3 is TGCGCCAGCAGCTTATTGACGGGGAGGGGGACCGAGCAGTACTTC. Protein product: CASSLLTGRGTEQYF.

This clonotype has just a few counts. The chain uses TRBV6-2 or TRBV6-3 and TRBJ2-7; D gene uncertain. The CDR3 loop spans 11 amino acids. Germline V gene data show CDR1 as MNHEY and CDR2 as SVGEGT. Trimming stripped 5 bases from V and 2 bases from J, with 4 bases between. DNA for the CDR3: TGTGCCAGCAGTCAGACCTACGAGCAGTACTTC. Its protein is CASSQTYEQYF.

V gene TRBV10-1 combines with J gene TRBJ1-1; D remains unclear. Germline loops: CDR1 WNHNN, CDR2 SYGVQD (reference sequence). This CDR3 comprises 14 residues. V was clipped by 4 bases and J by 5 bases, with 14 bases between them. The CDR3 spells CASSGGFSRTEAFF. CDR3 bases: TGCGCCAGCAGTGGCGGCTTTTCCCGGACTGAAGCTTTCTTT.

The gene calls are TRBV2 and TRBJ1-6; 9 bases are a match to TRBD1. The junction had 7 bases not matched to a gene; V was cut back by 6 bases and J by 4 bases. Looked up from germline, CDR1 is SNHLY and CDR2 is FYNNEI. The CDR3 contains 16 residues. The CDR3: CASREAGQGYNSPLHF. CDR3 sequence (DNA): TGTGCCAGCAGGGAGGCGGGACAGGGTTATAATTCACCCCTCCACTTT.